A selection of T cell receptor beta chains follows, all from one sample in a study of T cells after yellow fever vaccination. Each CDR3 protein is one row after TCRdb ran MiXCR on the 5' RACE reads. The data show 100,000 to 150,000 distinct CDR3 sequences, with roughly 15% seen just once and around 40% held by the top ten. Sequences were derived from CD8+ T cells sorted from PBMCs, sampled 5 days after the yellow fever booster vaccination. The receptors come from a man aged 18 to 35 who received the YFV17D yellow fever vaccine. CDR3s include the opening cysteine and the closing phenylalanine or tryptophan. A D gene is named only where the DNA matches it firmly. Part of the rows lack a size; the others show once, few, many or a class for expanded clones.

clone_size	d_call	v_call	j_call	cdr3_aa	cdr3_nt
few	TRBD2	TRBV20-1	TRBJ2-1	CSARTGTTTNEQFF	TGCAGTGCTAGAACCGGGACTACAACCAATGAGCAGTTCTTC
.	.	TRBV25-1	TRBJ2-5	CASSHSGGGWETQYF	TGTGCCAGCAGCCATAGTGGAGGCGGGTGGGAGACCCAGTACTTC
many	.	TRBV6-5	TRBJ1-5	CASSYSENQPQHF	TGTGCCAGCAGTTACTCGGAAAATCAGCCCCAGCATTTT
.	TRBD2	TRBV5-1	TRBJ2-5	CASSREDSWRTQYF	TGCGCCAGCAGCCGGGAGGACTCTTGGCGGACCCAGTACTTC
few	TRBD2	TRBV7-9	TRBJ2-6	CASSPPGAGDNVLTF	TGTGCCAGCAGCCCCCCCGGGGCGGGGGACAACGTCCTGACTTTC
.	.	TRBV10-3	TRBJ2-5	CAIRAGGGQETQYF	TGTGCCATCAGGGCCGGGGGTGGTCAAGAGACCCAGTACTTC
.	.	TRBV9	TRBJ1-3	CASSEYPGNTIYF	TGTGCCAGCAGCGAATACCCCGGAAACACCATATATTTT
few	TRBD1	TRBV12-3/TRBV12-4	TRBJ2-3	CASSPDRVPDTQYF	TGTGCCAGCAGTCCGGACAGGGTCCCAGATACGCAGTATTTT
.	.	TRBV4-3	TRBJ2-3	CASSQAPNEVDTQYF	TGCGCCAGCAGCCAAGCCCCGAATGAGGTAGATACGCAGTATTTT
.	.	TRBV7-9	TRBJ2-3	CASSVRQETSTDTQYF	TGTGCCAGCAGCGTACGACAGGAAACTAGCACAGATACGCAGTATTTT
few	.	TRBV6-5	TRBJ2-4	CASSYERGLNIQYF	TGTGCCAGCAGTTACGAGAGGGGTCTAAACATTCAGTACTTC
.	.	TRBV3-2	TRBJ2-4	CASGTGAKNIQYF	TGTGCCAGCGGGACAGGGGCCAAAAACATTCAGTACTTC
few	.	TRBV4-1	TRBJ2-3	CASSQVPKGPDTQYF	TGCGCCAGCAGCCAAGTCCCAAAGGGCCCAGATACGCAGTATTTT
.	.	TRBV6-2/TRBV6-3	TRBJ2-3	CASSYDSSTDTQYF	TGTGCCAGCAGTTACGACAGTAGCACAGATACGCAGTATTTT
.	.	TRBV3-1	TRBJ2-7	CASSQDQSGVQGSYEQYF	TGTGCCAGCAGCCAAGATCAGTCCGGAGTACAGGGAAGCTACGAGCAGTACTTC
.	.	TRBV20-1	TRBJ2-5	CSARKVGGLQETQYF	TGCAGTGCTAGAAAGGTGGGGGGACTCCAAGAGACCCAGTACTTC
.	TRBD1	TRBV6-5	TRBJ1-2	CASTPTGNYGYTF	TGTGCCAGCACCCCGACAGGGAACTATGGCTACACCTTC
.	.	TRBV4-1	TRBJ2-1	CASSPHGGITYNEQFF	TGCGCCAGCAGCCCCCATGGCGGGATTACTTACAATGAGCAGTTCTTC
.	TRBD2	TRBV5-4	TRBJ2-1	CASSLGLLAGGDNEQFF	TGTGCCAGCAGCTTGGGATTACTAGCGGGAGGCGATAATGAGCAGTTCTTC
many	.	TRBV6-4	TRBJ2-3	CASSDGEGTDTQYF	TGTGCCAGCAGTGACGGGGAGGGCACAGATACGCAGTATTTT
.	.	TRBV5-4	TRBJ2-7	CASSSFGGGAYEQYF	TGTGCCAGCAGTTCTTTCGGGGGCGGGGCCTACGAGCAGTACTTC
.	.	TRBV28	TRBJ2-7	CAAGRGPYEQYF	TGTGCCGCGGGTCGGGGGCCCTACGAGCAGTACTTC
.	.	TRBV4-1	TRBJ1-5	CASSQVVGQPQHF	TGCGCCAGCAGCCAAGTTGTCGGTCAGCCCCAGCATTTT
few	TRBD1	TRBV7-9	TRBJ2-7	CASSYLDRGVRDF	TGTGCCAGCAGCTACCTCGACAGGGGCGTTCGGGACTTC
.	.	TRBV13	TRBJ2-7	CASSLESGTRPGLVQYF	TGTGCCAGCAGCTTAGAGTCTGGGACCCGCCCGGGCTTGGTCCAGTACTTC
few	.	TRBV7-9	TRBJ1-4	CASSFYEKLFF	TGTGCCAGCAGTTTCTATGAAAAACTGTTTTTT
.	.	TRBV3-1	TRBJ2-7	CASSLGTLGAYEQYF	TGTGCCAGCAGCCTTGGGACCTTGGGGGCCTACGAGCAGTACTTC
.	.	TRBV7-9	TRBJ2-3	CASSLVTSTDTQYF	TGTGCCAGCAGCTTGGTGACCAGCACAGATACGCAGTATTTT
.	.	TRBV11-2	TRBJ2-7	CASSLDQGSYEQYF	TGTGCCAGCAGCTTAGATCAGGGCTCCTACGAGCAGTACTTC
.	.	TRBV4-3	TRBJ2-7	CASSPHGGDTYEQYF	TGCGCCAGCAGCCCGCACGGAGGAGACACCTACGAGCAGTACTTC
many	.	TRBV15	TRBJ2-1	CATRNPGPNEQFF	TGTGCCACCCGGAATCCAGGCCCAAATGAGCAGTTCTTC
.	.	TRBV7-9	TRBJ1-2	CASSDRDSLNGYTF	TGTGCCAGCAGCGACCGGGACTCCCTCAATGGCTACACCTTC
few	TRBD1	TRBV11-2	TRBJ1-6	CASSPSRQGYSPLHF	TGTGCCAGCAGCCCCTCGCGACAGGGTTATTCACCCCTCCACTTT
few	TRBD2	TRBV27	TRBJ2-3	CASRTLGGIDTQYF	TGTGCCAGCAGAACTCTGGGGGGGATAGATACGCAGTATTTT
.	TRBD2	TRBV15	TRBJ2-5	CATSAGLDGRETQYF	TGTGCCACCAGCGCGGGACTAGACGGGCGAGAGACCCAGTACTTC
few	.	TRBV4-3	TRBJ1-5	CASSQDRGGLVQPQHF	TGCGCCAGCAGCCAAGATAGGGGGGGCTTGGTTCAGCCCCAGCATTTT
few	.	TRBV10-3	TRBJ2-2	CAINDRDTFAGELFF	TGTGCCATCAACGACCGGGACACCTTCGCCGGGGAGCTGTTTTTT
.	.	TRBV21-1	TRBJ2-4	CASSSWTLAKNIQYF	TGTGCCAGCAGCTCCTGGACATTAGCCAAAAACATTCAGTACTTC
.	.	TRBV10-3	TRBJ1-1	CAIRPRGANTEAFF	TGTGCCATCAGGCCGAGGGGGGCGAACACTGAAGCTTTCTTT
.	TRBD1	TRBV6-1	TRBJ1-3	CASSGGQGFNGSGNTIYF	TGTGCCAGCAGTGGGGGACAGGGGTTCAACGGCTCTGGAAACACCATATATTTT
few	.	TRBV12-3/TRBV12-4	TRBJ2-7	CASSFTGYEQYF	TGTGCCAGCAGTTTCACCGGCTACGAGCAGTACTTC
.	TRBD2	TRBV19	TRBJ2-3	CASSIGAGGSDTQYF	TGTGCCAGTAGTATCGGAGCGGGGGGGTCAGATACGCAGTATTTT
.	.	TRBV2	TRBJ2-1	CASSAAYNEQFF	TGTGCCAGCAGTGCCGCCTACAATGAGCAGTTCTTC
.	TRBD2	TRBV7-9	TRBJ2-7	CASREDSGETYEQYF	TGTGCCAGCAGGGAAGATAGCGGGGAGACCTACGAGCAGTACTTC
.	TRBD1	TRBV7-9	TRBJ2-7	CASSSFSAAGGYEQYF	TGTGCCAGCAGCTCCTTTAGCGCGGCAGGGGGCTACGAGCAGTACTTC
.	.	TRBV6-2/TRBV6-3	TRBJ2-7	CASSYAGNSYEQYF	TGTGCCAGCAGTTATGCCGGTAATTCCTACGAGCAGTACTTC
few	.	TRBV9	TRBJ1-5	CASSAGTPQHF	TGTGCCAGCAGCGCTGGGACTCCCCAGCATTTT
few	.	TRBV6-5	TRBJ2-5	CASSHPGQETQYF	TGTGCCAGCAGCCACCCAGGCCAAGAGACCCAGTACTTC
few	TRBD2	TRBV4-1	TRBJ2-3	CASSQEGLATDTQYF	TGCGCCAGCAGCCAAGAAGGACTAGCAACAGATACGCAGTATTTT
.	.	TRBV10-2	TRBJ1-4	CASSENWSLNEKLFF	TGCGCCAGCAGTGAAAATTGGTCACTTAATGAAAAACTGTTTTTT
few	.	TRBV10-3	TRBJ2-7	CAISEASETYEQYF	TGTGCCATCAGTGAGGCATCGGAGACCTACGAGCAGTACTTC